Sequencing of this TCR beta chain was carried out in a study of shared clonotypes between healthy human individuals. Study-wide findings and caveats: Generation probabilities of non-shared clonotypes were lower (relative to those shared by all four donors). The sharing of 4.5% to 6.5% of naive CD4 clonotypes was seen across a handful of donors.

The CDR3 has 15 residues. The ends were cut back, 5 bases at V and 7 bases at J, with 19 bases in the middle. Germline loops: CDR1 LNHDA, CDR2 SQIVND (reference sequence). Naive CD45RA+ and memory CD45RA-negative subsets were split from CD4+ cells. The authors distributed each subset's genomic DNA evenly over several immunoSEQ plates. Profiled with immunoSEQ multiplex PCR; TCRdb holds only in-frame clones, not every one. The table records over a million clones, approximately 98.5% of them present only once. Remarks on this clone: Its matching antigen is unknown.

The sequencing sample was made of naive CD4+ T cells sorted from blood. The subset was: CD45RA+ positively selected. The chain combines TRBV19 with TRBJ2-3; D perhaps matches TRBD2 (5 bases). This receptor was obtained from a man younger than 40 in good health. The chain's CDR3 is CASSSMGGWGYTQYF. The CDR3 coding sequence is TGTGCCAGTAGTTCCATGGGCGGGTGGGGTTATACGCAGTATTTT.